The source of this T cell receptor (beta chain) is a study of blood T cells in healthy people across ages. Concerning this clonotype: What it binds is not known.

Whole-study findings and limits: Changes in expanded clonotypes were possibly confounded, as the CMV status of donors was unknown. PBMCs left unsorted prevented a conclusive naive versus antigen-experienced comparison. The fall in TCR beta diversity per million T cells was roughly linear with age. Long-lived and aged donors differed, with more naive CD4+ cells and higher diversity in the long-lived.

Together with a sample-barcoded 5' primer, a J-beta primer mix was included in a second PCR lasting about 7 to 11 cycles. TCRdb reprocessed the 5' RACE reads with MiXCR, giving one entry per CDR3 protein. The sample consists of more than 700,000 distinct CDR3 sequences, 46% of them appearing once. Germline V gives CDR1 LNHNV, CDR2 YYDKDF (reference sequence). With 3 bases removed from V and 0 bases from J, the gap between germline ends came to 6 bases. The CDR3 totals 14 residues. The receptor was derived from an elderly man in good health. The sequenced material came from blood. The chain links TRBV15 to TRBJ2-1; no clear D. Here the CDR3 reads CATSSVGSYNEQFF. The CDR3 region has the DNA TGTGCCACCAGCAGCGTCGGCTCCTACAATGAGCAGTTCTTC.